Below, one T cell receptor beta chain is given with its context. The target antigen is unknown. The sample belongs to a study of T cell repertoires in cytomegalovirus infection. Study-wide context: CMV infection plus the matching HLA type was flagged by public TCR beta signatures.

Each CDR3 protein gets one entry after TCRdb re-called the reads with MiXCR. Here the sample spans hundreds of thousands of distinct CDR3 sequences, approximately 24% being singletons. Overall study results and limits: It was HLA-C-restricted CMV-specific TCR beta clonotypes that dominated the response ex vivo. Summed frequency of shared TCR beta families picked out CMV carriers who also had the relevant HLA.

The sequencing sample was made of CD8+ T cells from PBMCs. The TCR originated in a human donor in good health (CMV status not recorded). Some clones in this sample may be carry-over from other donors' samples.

This CDR3 reads CASSAPIWNTEAFF. DNA for the CDR3: TGTGCCAGCAGCGCGCCTATATGGAACACTGAAGCTTTCTTT. The chain couples TRBV7-9 to TRBJ1-1, with no clear D. The CDR3 sequence is 14 residues long. Per germline, CDR1 SEHNR and CDR2 FQNEAQ (reference sequence). The V end was cut by 5 bases, the J end by 1 base, with 11 bases between.